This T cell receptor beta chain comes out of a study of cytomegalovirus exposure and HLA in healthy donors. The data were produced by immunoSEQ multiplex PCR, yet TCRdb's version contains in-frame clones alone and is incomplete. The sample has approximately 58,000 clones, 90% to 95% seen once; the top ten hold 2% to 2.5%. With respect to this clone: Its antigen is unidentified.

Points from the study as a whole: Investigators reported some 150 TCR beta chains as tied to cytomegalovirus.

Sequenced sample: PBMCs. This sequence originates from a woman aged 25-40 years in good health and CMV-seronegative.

CDR3 bases: TGTGCCAGCAGTTACCAGGGGGGCAATCAGCCCCAGCATTTT. Residues: CASSYQGGNQPQHF. J is TRBJ1-5 and V is TRBV6-5; TRBD1 matches 7 bases. CDR1 is MNHEY, CDR2 SVGAGI, per germline. CDR3 length: 14 residues. Losses at the gene ends were 2 bases for V and 2 bases for J; bases not matched to a gene: 0.